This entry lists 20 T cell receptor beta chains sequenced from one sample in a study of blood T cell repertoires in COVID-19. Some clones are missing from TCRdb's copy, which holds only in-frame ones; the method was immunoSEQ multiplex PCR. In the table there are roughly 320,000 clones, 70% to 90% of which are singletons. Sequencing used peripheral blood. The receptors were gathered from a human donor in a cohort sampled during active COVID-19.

CDR3 sequence (DNA): TGTGCCAGTAGTATTGGGGTTGGGACAGGGGGCGCCTATGGCTACACCTTC. The encoded protein is CASSIGVGTGGAYGYTF. V and J are TRBV19 and TRBJ1-2, with TRBD1 matching over 12 bases. This CDR3 region has 17 residues. V was pared by 3 bases and J by 4 bases, with 9 bases of the junction left unmatched. CDR1 and CDR2 from the germline V gene are LNHDA and SQIVND (reference sequence).

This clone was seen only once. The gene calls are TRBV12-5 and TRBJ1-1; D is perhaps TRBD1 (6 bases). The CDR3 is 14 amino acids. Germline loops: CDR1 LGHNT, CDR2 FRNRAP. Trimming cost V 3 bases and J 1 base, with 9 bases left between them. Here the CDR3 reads CASGLRTANTEAFF. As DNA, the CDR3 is TGTGCTAGTGGTTTACGGACAGCGAACACTGAAGCTTTCTTT.

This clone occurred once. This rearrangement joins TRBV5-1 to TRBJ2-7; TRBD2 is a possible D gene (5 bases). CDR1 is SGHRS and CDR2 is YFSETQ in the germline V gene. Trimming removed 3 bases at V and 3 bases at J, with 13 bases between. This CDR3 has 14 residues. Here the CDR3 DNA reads TGCGCCAGCAGCTCCGGACGGAGGCTCTACGAGCAGTACTTC. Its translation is CASSSGRRLYEQYF.

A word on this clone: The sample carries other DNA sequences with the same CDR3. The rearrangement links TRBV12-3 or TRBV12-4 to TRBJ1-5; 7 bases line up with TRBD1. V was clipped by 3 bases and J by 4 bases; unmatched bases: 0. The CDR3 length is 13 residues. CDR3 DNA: TGTGCCAGCAGTTTGGGACAGAATCAGCCCCAGCATTTT. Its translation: CASSLGQNQPQHF.

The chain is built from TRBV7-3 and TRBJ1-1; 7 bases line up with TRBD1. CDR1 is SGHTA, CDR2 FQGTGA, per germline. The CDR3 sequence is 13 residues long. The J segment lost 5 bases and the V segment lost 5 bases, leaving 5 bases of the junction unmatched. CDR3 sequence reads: CASSQDRQTEAFF. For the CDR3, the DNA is TGTGCCAGCAGCCAGGACAGGCAGACTGAAGCTTTCTTT.

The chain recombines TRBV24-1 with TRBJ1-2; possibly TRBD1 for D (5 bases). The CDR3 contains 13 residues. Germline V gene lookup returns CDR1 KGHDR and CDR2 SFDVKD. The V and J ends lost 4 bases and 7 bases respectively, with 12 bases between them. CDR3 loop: CATSEVWGGGYTF. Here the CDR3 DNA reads TGTGCCACCAGTGAAGTTTGGGGGGGTGGCTACACCTTC.

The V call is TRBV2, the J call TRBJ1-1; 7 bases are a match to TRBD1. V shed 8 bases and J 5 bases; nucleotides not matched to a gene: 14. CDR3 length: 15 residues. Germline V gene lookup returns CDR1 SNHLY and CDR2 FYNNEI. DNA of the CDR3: TGTGCCAGCTCGGAGAGACCACAGGGGTTTACTGAAGCTTTCTTT. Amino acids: CASSERPQGFTEAFF.

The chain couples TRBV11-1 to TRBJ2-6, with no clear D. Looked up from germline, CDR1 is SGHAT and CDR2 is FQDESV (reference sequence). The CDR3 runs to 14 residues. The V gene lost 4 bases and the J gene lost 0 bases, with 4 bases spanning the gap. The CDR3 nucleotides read TGTGCCAGCAGCTCCAGCTCTGGGGCCAACGTCCTGACTTTC. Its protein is CASSSSSGANVLTF.

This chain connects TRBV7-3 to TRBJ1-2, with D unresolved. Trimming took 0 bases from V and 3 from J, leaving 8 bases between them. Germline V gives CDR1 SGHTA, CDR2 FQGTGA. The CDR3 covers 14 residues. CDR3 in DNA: TGTGCCAGCAGCTTAACTGCCGGGGACTATGGCTACACCTTC. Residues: CASSLTAGDYGYTF.

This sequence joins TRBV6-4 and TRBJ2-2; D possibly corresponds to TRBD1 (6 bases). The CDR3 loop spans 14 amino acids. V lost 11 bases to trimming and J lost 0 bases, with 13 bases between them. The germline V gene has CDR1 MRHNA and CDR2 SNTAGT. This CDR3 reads CACRRDTNTGELFF. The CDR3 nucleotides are TGTGCCTGTAGACGGGACACGAACACCGGGGAGCTGTTTTTT.

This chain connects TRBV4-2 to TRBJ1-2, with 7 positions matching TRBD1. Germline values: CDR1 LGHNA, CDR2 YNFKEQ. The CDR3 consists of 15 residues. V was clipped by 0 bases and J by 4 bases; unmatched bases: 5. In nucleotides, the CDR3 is TGTGCCAGCAGCCAAGATTTGGGACAGATCTATGGCTACACCTTC. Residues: CASSQDLGQIYGYTF.

The chain's CDR3 is CASSEWGQGVSPLHF. As DNA, the CDR3 is TGTGCCAGCAGTGAATGGGGACAGGGGGTCTCACCCCTCCACTTT. The chain joins TRBV25-1 to TRBJ1-6; the match to TRBD1 covers 11 bases. V was pared by 1 base and J by 10 bases, with 3 bases of the junction left unmatched. CDR1 and CDR2 (germline): MGHDK, SYGVNS. This CDR3 is 15 amino acids long. The entire variable domain, with the rest obtained from reference TRBV25-1 and TRBJ1-6, is as follows: EADIYQTPRYLVIGTGKKITLECSQTMGHDKMYWYQQDPGMELHLIHYSYGVNSTEKGDLSSESTVSRIRTEHFPLTLESARPSHTSQYLCASSEWGQGVSPLHFGNGTRLTVT.

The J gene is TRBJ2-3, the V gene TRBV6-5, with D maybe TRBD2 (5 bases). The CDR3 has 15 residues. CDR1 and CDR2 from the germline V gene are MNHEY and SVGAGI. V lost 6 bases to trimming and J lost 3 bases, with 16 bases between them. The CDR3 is CASRGQEDWTDTQYF. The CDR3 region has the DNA TGTGCCAGCAGGGGTCAGGAGGATTGGACAGATACGCAGTATTTT.

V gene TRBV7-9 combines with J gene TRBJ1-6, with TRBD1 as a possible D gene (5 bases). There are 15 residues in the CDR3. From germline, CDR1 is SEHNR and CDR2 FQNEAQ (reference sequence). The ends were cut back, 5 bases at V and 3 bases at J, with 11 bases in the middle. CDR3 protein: CASSPPGHYNSPLHF. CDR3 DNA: TGTGCCAGCAGCCCCCCAGGACACTATAATTCACCCCTCCACTTT.

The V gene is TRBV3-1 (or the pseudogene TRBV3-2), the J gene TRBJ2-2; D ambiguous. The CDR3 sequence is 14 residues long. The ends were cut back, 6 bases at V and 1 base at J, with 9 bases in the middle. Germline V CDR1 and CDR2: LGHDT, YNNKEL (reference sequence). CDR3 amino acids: CASSPTVNTGELFF. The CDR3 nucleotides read TGTGCCAGCAGTCCCACGGTGAACACCGGGGAGCTGTTTTTT.

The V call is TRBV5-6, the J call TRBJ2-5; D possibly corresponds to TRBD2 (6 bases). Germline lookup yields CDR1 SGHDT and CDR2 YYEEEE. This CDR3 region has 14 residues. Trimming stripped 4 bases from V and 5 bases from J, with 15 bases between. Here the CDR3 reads CASSPGTARETQYF. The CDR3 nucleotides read TGTGCCAGCAGCCCAGGGACTGCCCGGGAGACCCAGTACTTC. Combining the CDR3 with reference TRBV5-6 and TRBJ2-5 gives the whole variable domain DAGVTQSPTHLIKTRGQQVTLRCSPKSGHDTVSWYQQALGQGPQFIFQYYEEEERQRGNFPDRFSGHQFPNYSSELNVNALLLGDSALYLCASSPGTARETQYFGPGTRLLVL.

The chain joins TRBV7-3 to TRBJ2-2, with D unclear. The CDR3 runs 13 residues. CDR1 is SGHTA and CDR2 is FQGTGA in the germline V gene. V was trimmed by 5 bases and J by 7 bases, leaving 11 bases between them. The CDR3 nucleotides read TGTGCCAGCAGCCCTAGATACGGCGGGGAGCTGTTTTTT. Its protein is CASSPRYGGELFF.

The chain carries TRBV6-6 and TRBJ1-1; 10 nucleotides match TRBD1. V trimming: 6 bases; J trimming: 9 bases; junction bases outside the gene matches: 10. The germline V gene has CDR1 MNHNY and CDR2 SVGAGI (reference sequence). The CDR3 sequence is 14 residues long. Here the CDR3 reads CASSRTDRGSKAFF. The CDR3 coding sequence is TGTGCCAGCAGCCGAACGGACAGGGGGTCGAAAGCTTTCTTT.

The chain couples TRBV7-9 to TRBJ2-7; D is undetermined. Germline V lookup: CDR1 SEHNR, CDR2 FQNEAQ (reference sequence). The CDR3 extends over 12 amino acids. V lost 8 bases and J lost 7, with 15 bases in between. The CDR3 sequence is CASSQSRSEQYF. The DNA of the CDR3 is TGTGCCAGCTCCCAATCGCGGAGTGAGCAGTACTTC.

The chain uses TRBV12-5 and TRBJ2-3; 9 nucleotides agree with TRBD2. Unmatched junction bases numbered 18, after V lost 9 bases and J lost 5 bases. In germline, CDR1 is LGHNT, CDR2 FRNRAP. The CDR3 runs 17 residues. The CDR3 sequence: CASLSAGGLHGEDTQYF. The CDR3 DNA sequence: TGTGCTAGCTTGTCGGCGGGGGGGCTGCACGGTGAAGATACGCAGTATTTT.